The 3 T cell receptor beta chains given below trace back to one sample, sequenced in a study of shared clonotypes between healthy human individuals. TCRdb keeps only in-frame clones here, not all; method: immunoSEQ multiplex PCR. The sample records some 700,000 clones, about 90% being singletons. The sequenced sample was memory CD8+ T cells from PBMCs. Documented subset: CD45RO+ cells pooled with CCR7-negative TemRA cells. The receptor source for this set is a man younger than 35 in good health. Some clones in this sample may be carry-over from other donors' samples.

The chain employs TRBV5-6 and TRBJ2-7; a possible D gene is TRBD2 (5 bases). Per germline, CDR1 SGHDT and CDR2 YYEEEE. This CDR3 spans 14 amino acids. V was trimmed by 2 bases and J by 2 bases, leaving 11 bases between them. The CDR3 sequence: CASSFGSKPYEQYF. CDR3 nucleotide sequence: TGTGCCAGCAGCTTTGGGAGTAAGCCCTACGAGCAGTACTTC.

This rearrangement joins TRBV4-1 to TRBJ1-2; no definite D call. Per germline, CDR1 MGHRA and CDR2 YSYEKL. The CDR3 extends over 14 amino acids. Trimming shortened V by 0 bases and J by 5 bases, and 10 bases separated the two germline ends. The CDR3 is CASSQDRTSYGYTF. The CDR3, as DNA: TGCGCCAGCAGCCAAGATCGTACAAGTTATGGCTACACCTTC.

V and J are TRBV6-5 and TRBJ2-7; D not certain. CDR1 is MNHEY, CDR2 SVGAGI, per germline. The CDR3 spans 13 residues. Between the trimmed V and J ends, which lost 5 bases and 3 bases, there was a span of 11 bases. The CDR3 spells CASSPSDVYEQYF. The CDR3 DNA is TGTGCCAGCAGTCCCTCGGATGTCTACGAGCAGTACTTC.